The 16 T cell receptor beta chains presented below share a single source sample, sequenced in a study of blood T cell repertoires in COVID-19. TCRdb's copy holds only in-frame clones and misses some; the assay was immunoSEQ multiplex PCR. This repertoire shows around 100,000 clones, roughly 89% found once; its top ten account for around 5.7%. Input material: peripheral blood. All receptors derive from a man aged 65 to 85 with acute or convalescent COVID-19.

The chain carries TRBV7-9 and TRBJ2-5, with 11 bases aligning to TRBD2. The junction had 4 bases not matched to a gene; V was cut back by 3 bases and J by 4 bases. The CDR3 spans 15 residues. CDR1 SEHNR and CDR2 FQNEAQ come from the germline V gene (reference sequence). The CDR3 coding sequence is TGTGCCAGCAGCTTCCTACTAGCGGGGGCAGAGACCCAGTACTTC. This translates into CASSFLLAGAETQYF. Variable domain in full (rest from reference TRBV7-9 and TRBJ2-5): DTGVSQNPRHKITKRGQNVTFRCDPISEHNRLYWYRQTLGQGPEFLTYFQNEAQLEKSRLLSDRFSAERPKGSFSTLEIQRTEQGDSAMYLCASSFLLAGAETQYFGPGTRLLVL.

The count of this clone is one. CDR3 protein: CASSPTGVEQFF. CDR3 DNA: TGTGCCAGCAGTCCGACAGGGGTCGAGCAGTTCTTC. V usage is TRBV27 and J usage is TRBJ2-1, with 8 bases aligning to TRBD1. The CDR3 runs to 12 residues. Germline CDR1 MNHEY, CDR2 SMNVEV (reference sequence). The V gene end was trimmed by 5 bases and the J gene end by 10 bases; junction bases not matched to a gene: 4.

This clone was observed once. The gene calls are TRBV15 and TRBJ2-3; possible D gene TRBD1, 5 bases. Germline-derived CDR1 and CDR2 are LNHNV and YYDKDF (reference sequence). The CDR3 runs to 13 residues. The V gene lost 3 bases and the J gene lost 6 bases, with 10 bases spanning the gap. The CDR3, as DNA: TGTGCCACCAGCAGGGCGACAGTGGATACGCAGTATTTT. Its translation: CATSRATVDTQYF.

This chain uses TRBV5-1 with TRBJ2-7; 10 bases are a match to TRBD1. Germline V gives CDR1 SGHRS, CDR2 YFSETQ. V trimming: 3 bases; J trimming: 2 bases; junction bases outside the gene matches: 20. The CDR3 is 20 amino acids. In DNA form, the CDR3 reads TGCGCCAGCAGCTCCCTTTGGGGGACAGGGGAAAATTCTAAGACCTACGAGCAGTACTTC. Protein: CASSSLWGTGENSKTYEQYF.

The chain links TRBV6-2 or TRBV6-3 to TRBJ2-7; 10 bases map to TRBD1. This CDR3 spans 17 amino acids. Trimming at V came to 5 bases and at J to 0 bases, leaving 10 bases not matched to a gene. CDR1 is MNHEY and CDR2 is SVGEGT in the germline V gene. The CDR3 is CASSLRDRGLPSYEQYF. CDR3 nucleotides: TGTGCCAGCAGTCTTCGGGACAGGGGTCTTCCCTCCTACGAGCAGTACTTC.

The chain uses TRBV15 and TRBJ1-3; a possible D gene is TRBD1 (6 bases). The CDR3 is made up of 17 amino acids. The V gene lost 0 bases and the J gene lost 1 base, with 13 bases spanning the gap. From germline, CDR1 is LNHNV and CDR2 YYDKDF (reference sequence). CDR3 in amino acids: CATSREGTRASGNTIYF. As DNA, the CDR3 is TGTGCCACCAGCAGAGAGGGGACAAGGGCTTCTGGAAACACCATATATTTT.

The chain employs TRBV7-9 and TRBJ2-3; 7 bases line up with TRBD1. CDR1 SEHNR and CDR2 FQNEAQ come from the germline V gene (reference sequence). The length of the CDR3 is 18 residues. V was clipped by 3 bases and J by 0 bases; unmatched bases: 12. Here the CDR3 DNA reads TGTGCCAGCAGCTTCTTAGGGGAAAACAGGGGAAGCACAGATACGCAGTATTTT. This codes for CASSFLGENRGSTDTQYF.

The rearrangement joins TRBV5-1 to TRBJ1-2, with TRBD1 identical over 8 bases. Germline CDR1 reads SGHRS; CDR2 reads YFSETQ. The CDR3 is 15 amino acids. J lost 6 bases, V lost 5 bases, and 12 bases had no gene match. In DNA form, the CDR3 reads TGCGCCAGCAGTAAGCCCGAGACAGGGGATAATGGCTACACCTTC. Protein product: CASSKPETGDNGYTF.

This sequence joins TRBV5-1 and TRBJ1-1; TRBD1 is a possible D gene (5 bases). CDR3 length: 13 residues. Germline loops: CDR1 SGHRS, CDR2 YFSETQ. V lost 3 bases and J 7 bases, leaving 13 bases between the germline ends. The CDR3 region is CASSSLTAYEAFF. The CDR3 coding sequence is TGCGCCAGCAGCTCGCTGACAGCTTATGAAGCTTTCTTT.

The rearrangement joins TRBV27 to TRBJ1-6; D remains unclear. Germline-derived CDR1 and CDR2 are MNHEY and SMNVEV (reference sequence). The CDR3 contains 12 residues. The V gene lost 4 bases and the J gene lost 8 bases, with 6 bases spanning the gap. The CDR3 bases are TGTGCCAGCAGTTCCCCTGATTCACCCCTCCACTTT. Protein: CASSSPDSPLHF.

This chain connects TRBV5-1 to TRBJ1-2, with a weak D call TRBD1 (5 bases). CDR3 length: 15 amino acids. Between the trimmed V and J ends, which lost 6 bases and 5 bases, there was a span of 20 bases. CDR1 SGHRS and CDR2 YFSETQ come from the germline V gene. The CDR3 DNA reads as TGCGCCAGCACACTGGGAGGGGCCGGATCGTATGGCTACACCTTC. This gives the protein CASTLGGAGSYGYTF.

The rearrangement links TRBV7-9 to TRBJ1-2; D is possibly TRBD1 (6 bases). The germline V gene has CDR1 SEHNR and CDR2 FQNEAQ (reference sequence). V lost 1 base, J lost 6 bases, and 9 bases lay in between. The CDR3 length is 13 residues. The CDR3 reads CASSLEGGDGYTF. DNA for the CDR3: TGTGCCAGCAGCTTAGAAGGGGGGGATGGCTACACCTTC.

The chain couples TRBV9 to TRBJ2-7, with D hard to call. The CDR3 has 14 residues. Germline CDR1 SGDLS, CDR2 YYNGEE. The ends were cut back, 0 bases at V and 2 bases at J, with 9 bases in the middle. The CDR3 DNA sequence: TGTGCCAGCAGCGTAGCTAGTAGGACCTACGAGCAGTACTTC. It specifies CASSVASRTYEQYF. The whole variable domain, filled in from reference TRBV9 and TRBJ2-7, reads DSGVTQTPKHLITATGQRVTLRCSPRSGDLSVYWYQQSLDQGLQFLIQYYNGEERAKGNILERFSAQQFPDLHSELNLSSLELGDSALYFCASSVASRTYEQYFGPGTRLTVT.

The V call is TRBV7-9, the J call TRBJ1-3, with TRBD1 matching over 7 bases. The CDR3 extends over 18 amino acids. Germline CDR1 SEHNR, CDR2 FQNEAQ (reference sequence). V shed 3 bases, J shed 4 bases, and the junction held 15 bases outside the gene matches. This CDR3 reads CASSFKTRQGSIGNTIYF. CDR3 nucleotides: TGTGCCAGCAGCTTCAAGACCAGACAGGGTTCTATCGGAAACACCATATATTTT.

This chain connects TRBV6-5 to TRBJ2-1, with a tentative D call TRBD1 (5 bases). The germline V gene has CDR1 MNHEY and CDR2 SVGAGI. With 7 bases removed from V and 4 bases from J, the gap between germline ends came to 14 bases. The CDR3 runs 14 residues. The CDR3 region has the DNA TGTGCCAGCATGACCCTGGACATTTACAATGAGCAGTTCTTC. Translated: CASMTLDIYNEQFF.

This chain connects TRBV6-1 to TRBJ2-7, with 11 bases aligning to TRBD2. The CDR3 consists of 16 residues. Germline values: CDR1 MNHNS, CDR2 SASEGT. V shed 4 bases, J shed 0 bases, and the junction held 5 bases outside the gene matches. CDR3 coding DNA: TGTGCCAGCAGTGGAAATCTAGCGGGGGGCTCCTACGAGCAGTACTTC. Translated: CASSGNLAGGSYEQYF.